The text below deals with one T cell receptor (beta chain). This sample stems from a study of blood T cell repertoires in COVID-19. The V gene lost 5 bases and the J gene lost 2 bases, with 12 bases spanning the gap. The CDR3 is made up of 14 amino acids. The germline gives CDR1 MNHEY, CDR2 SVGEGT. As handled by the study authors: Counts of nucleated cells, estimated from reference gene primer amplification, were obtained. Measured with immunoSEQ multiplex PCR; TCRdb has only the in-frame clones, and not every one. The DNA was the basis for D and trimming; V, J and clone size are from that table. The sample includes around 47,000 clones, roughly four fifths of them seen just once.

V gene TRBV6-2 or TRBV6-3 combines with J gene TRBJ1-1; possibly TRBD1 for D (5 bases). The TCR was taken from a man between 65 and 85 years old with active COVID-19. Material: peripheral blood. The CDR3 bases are TGTGCCAGCAGTCAACAGGTACCAAACACTGAAGCTTTCTTT. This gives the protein CASSQQVPNTEAFF.